A selection of T cell receptor beta chains follows, all from one sample in a study of metastatic and nonmetastatic thyroid tumors. Via MiXCR, TCRdb re-called the PCR reads. In the table there are 36,000 or so clones, around a third of which are singletons. The sequenced sample was tumor tissue. Receptors originate from a female donor with papillary thyroid cancer or a benign thyroid nodule (not recorded which). Some clones in this sample may be carry-over from other donors' samples. Both conserved end residues are trimmed from each CDR3. Fields, in order: V gene, clone size, CDR3 protein. Some rows have no size entry. The others give once, few or many, or a class for an expanded clone.

V: TRBV6-4
size: few
CDR3: ASSPTAGADNEQF

V: TRBV4-3
size: NA
CDR3: ASSDRLGGGKMEEQF

V: TRBV7-3
size: few
CDR3: ASSPQSGTNHMQY

V: TRBV18
size: NA
CDR3: ASSPPSTDTQY

V: TRBV11-2
size: NA
CDR3: ASSLIGTSGSREQF

V: TRBV2
size: NA
CDR3: ASSEAVGQVYEQY

V: TRBV5-5
size: large
CDR3: ASSFQILNEQF

V: TRBV6-1
size: NA
CDR3: ASRKEASGNTIY

V: TRBV3-1
size: NA
CDR3: ASSQFTSGRRF

V: TRBV2
size: NA
CDR3: ASSEVITGKQTRNNEQF

V: TRBV27
size: NA
CDR3: ASRSGVGSYGYT

V: TRBV9
size: once
CDR3: ASSVGNQGLYDEQY

V: TRBV7-3
size: NA
CDR3: ASSLVPGGPQH

V: TRBV7-2
size: few
CDR3: ASSLTGADTIY

V: TRBV20-1
size: few
CDR3: SARWGRKLLNEQF

V: TRBV20-1
size: NA
CDR3: SARPRPGLAGNTGELF

V: TRBV2
size: few
CDR3: ASVGGGYYGYT